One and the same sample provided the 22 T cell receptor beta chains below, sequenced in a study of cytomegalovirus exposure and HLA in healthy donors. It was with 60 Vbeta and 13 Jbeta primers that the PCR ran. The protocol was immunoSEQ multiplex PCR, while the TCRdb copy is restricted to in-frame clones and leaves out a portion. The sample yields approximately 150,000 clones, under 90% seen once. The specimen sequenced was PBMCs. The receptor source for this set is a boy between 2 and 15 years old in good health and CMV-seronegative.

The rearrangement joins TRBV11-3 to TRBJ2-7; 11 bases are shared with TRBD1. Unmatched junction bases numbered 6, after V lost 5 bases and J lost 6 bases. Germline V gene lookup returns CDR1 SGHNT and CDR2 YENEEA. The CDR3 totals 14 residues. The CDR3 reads CASSRGDRGTEQYF. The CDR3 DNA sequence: TGTGCCAGCAGCCGTGGGGACAGGGGGACCGAGCAGTACTTC.

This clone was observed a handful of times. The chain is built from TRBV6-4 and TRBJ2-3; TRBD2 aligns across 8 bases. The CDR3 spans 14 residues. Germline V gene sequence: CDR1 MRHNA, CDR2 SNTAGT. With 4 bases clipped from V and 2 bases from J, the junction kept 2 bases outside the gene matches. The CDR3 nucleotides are TGTGCCAGCAGTGCGGGAGGGCACACAGATACGCAGTATTTT. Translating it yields CASSAGGHTDTQYF.

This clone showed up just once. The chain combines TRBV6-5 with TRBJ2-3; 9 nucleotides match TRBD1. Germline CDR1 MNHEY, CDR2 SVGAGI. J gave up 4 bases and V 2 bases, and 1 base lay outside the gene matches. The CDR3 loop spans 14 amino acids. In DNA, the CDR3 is TGTGCCAGCAGTTACCGGACAGGGGCAGATACGCAGTATTTT. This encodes CASSYRTGADTQYF.

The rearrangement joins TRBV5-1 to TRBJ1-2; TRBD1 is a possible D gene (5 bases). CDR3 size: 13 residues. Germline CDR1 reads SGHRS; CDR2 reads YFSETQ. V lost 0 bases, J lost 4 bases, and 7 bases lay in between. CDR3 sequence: CASSLVGGYGYTF. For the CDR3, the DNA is TGCGCCAGCAGCTTGGTCGGGGGCTATGGCTACACCTTC.

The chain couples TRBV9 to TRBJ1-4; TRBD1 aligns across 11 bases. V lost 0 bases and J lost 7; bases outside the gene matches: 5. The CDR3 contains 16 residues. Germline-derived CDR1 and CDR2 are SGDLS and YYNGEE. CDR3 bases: TGTGCCAGCAGCGTAGCTTCAGGGACAGGGGGTGAAAAACTGTTTTTT. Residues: CASSVASGTGGEKLFF.

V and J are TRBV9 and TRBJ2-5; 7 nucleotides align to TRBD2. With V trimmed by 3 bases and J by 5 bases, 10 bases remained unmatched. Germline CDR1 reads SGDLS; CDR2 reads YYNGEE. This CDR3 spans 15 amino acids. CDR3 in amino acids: CASSAGLTGGETQYF. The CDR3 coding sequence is TGTGCCAGCAGCGCCGGACTCACCGGGGGGGAGACCCAGTACTTC.

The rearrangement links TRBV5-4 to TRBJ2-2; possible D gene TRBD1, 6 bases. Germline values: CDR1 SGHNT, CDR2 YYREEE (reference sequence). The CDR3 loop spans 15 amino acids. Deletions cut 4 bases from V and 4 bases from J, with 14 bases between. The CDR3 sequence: CASSDGQLGTGELFF. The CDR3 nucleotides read TGTGCCAGCAGCGATGGACAGCTCGGCACCGGGGAGCTGTTTTTT.

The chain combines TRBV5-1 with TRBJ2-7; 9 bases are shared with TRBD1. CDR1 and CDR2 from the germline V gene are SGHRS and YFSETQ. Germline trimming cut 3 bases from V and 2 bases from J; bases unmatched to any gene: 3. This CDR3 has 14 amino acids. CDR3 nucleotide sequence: TGCGCCAGCAGCTGGACAGGGGACCCCTACGAGCAGTACTTC. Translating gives CASSWTGDPYEQYF.

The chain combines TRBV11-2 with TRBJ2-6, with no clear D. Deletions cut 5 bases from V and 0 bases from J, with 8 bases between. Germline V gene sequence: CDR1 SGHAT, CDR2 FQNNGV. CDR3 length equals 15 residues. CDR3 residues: CASSALSSGANVLTF. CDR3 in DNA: TGTGCCAGCAGCGCCCTGAGCTCTGGGGCCAACGTCCTGACTTTC.

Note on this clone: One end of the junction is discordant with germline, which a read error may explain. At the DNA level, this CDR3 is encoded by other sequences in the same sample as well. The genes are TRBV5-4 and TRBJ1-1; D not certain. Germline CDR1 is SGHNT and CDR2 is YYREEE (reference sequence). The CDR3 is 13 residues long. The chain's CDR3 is CASSLDGITEAFF. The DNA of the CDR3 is TGTGCCAGCAGCTTGGACGGTATTACTGAAGCCTTCTTT.

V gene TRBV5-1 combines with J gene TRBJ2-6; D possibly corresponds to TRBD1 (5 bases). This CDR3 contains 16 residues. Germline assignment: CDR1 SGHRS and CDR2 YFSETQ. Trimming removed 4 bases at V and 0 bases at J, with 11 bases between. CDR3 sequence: CASSPAGNSGANVLTF. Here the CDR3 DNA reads TGCGCCAGCAGCCCAGCAGGGAACTCTGGGGCCAACGTCCTGACTTTC.

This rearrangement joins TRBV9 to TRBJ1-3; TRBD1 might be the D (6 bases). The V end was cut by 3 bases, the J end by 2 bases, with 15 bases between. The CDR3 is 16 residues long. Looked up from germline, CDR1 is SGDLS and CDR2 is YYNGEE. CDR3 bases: TGTGCCAGCAGCGCACGGAACAGGGACCCTGGAAACACCATATATTTT. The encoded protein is CASSARNRDPGNTIYF.

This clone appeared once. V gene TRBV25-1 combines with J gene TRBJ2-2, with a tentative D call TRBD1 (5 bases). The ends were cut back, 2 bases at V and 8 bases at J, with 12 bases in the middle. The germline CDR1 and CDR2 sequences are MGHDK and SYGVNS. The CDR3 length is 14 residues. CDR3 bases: TGTGCCAGCAGTGAACTAGGGGCGGAGGGGGAGCTGTTTTTT. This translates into CASSELGAEGELFF. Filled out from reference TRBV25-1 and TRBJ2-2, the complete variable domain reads EADIYQTPRYLVIGTGKKITLECSQTMGHDKMYWYQQDPGMELHLIHYSYGVNSTEKGDLSSESTVSRIRTEHFPLTLESARPSHTSQYLCASSELGAEGELFFGEGSRLTVL.

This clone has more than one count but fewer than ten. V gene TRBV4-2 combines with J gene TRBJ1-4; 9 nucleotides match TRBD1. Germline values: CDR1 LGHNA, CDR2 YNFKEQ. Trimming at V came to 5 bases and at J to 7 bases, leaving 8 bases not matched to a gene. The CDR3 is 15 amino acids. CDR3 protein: CASSDRTGDLEKLFF. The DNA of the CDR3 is TGTGCCAGCAGCGACCGGACAGGGGATCTTGAAAAACTGTTTTTT.

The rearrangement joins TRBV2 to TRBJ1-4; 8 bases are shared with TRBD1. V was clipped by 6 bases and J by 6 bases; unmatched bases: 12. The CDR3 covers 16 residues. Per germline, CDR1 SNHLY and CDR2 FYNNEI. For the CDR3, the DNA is TGTGCCAGCAGGGGTCTAGCCAGGGGGCCCGATGAAAAACTGTTTTTT. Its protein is CASRGLARGPDEKLFF.

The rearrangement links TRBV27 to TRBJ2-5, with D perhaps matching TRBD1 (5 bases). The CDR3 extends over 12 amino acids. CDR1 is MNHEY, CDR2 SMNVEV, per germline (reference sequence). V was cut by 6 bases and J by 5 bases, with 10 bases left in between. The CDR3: CASRGRGETQYF. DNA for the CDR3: TGTGCCAGCAGGGGAAGGGGTGAGACCCAGTACTTC.

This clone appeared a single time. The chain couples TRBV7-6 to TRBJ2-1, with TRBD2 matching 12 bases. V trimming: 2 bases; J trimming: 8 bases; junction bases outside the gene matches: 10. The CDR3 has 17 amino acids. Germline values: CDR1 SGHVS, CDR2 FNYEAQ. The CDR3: CASSLRLAGAKWDEQFF. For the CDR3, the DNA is TGTGCCAGCAGCTTACGACTAGCGGGAGCGAAGTGGGATGAGCAGTTCTTC.

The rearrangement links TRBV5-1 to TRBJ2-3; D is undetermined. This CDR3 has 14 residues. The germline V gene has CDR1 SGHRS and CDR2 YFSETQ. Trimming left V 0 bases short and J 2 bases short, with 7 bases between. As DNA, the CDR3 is TGCGCCAGCAGCTTGGTTTCAGTCACAGATACGCAGTATTTT. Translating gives CASSLVSVTDTQYF.

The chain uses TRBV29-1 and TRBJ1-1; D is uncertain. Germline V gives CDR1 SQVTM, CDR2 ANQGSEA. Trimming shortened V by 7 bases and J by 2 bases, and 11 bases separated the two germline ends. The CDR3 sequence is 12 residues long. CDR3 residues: CSGYRTNTEAFF. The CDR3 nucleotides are TGCAGCGGATATAGGACTAACACTGAAGCTTTCTTT.

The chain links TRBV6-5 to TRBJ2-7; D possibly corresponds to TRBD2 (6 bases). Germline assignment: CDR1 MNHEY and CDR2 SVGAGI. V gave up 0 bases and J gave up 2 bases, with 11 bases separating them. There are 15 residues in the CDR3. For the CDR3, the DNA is TGTGCCAGCAGTTACTCTGTCGGGGGAGCCTACGAGCAGTACTTC. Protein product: CASSYSVGGAYEQYF.

The CDR3 DNA is TGTGCCAGCAGCTTACTGGCTAGAGTCTACACAGATACGCAGTATTTT. Its translation is CASSLLARVYTDTQYF. The chain employs TRBV7-3 and TRBJ2-3; D remains unclear. CDR1 SGHTA and CDR2 FQGTGA come from the germline V gene. The CDR3 runs to 16 residues. The germline V and J ends were trimmed by 2 bases and 2 bases, with 14 bases remaining between them. Full variable domain (rest looked up from reference TRBV7-3 and TRBJ2-3): GAGVSQTPSNKVTEKGKYVELRCDPISGHTALYWYRQSLGQGPEFLIYFQGTGAADDSGLPNDRFFAVRPEGSVSTLKIQRTERGDSAVYLCASSLLARVYTDTQYFGPGTRLTVL.

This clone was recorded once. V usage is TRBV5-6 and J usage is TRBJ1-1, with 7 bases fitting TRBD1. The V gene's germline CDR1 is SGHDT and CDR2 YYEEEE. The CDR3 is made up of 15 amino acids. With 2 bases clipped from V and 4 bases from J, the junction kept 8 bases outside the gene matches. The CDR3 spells CASSFQGPGGTEAFF. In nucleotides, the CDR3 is TGTGCCAGCAGCTTCCAGGGGCCAGGGGGCACTGAAGCTTTCTTT.